Below, 28 T cell receptor beta chains from the same sample are listed, as sequenced in a study of T cell changes during pregnancy in multiple sclerosis. Sequencing was performed with immunoSEQ multiplex PCR; in TCRdb, only in-frame clones are kept and a portion is missing. The table lists tens of thousands of clones, around 91% of them singletons, with 0.55% to 0.7% in the top ten. The input for sequencing was CD4+ T cells from peripheral blood mononuclear cells, taken in the second trimester of pregnancy. The receptors come from a female donor in good health, enrolled as a control in a pregnancy study.

CDR3 sequence reads: CASSPAGDQPQHF. The CDR3 coding sequence is TGTGCCAGTAGTCCGGCAGGGGATCAGCCCCAGCATTTT. This rearrangement joins TRBV19 to TRBJ1-5; a possible D gene is TRBD1 (6 bases). Trimming removed 5 bases from V and 5 bases from J, with 10 bases in between. Germline V gene lookup returns CDR1 LNHDA and CDR2 SQIVND (reference sequence). The CDR3 spans 13 residues.

The genes are TRBV2 and TRBJ1-2, with D possibly TRBD1 on 5 matching bases. Germline-derived CDR1 and CDR2 are SNHLY and FYNNEI. Trimming stripped 8 bases from V and 4 bases from J, with 17 bases between. CDR3 length equals 14 residues. The CDR3 region is CASRPGGVPYGYTF. In DNA form, the CDR3 reads TGTGCCAGCCGGCCGGGAGGGGTTCCCTATGGCTACACCTTC. The whole variable domain, filled in from reference TRBV2 and TRBJ1-2, reads EPEVTQTPSHQVTQMGQEVILRCVPISNHLYFYWYRQILGQKVEFLVSFYNNEISEKSEIFDDQFSVERPDGSNFTLKIRSTKLEDSAMYFCASRPGGVPYGYTFGSGTRLTVV.

This clone occurred a few times. V usage is TRBV7-9 and J usage is TRBJ1-2, with 7 bases that match TRBD1. The CDR3 is 15 residues long. V lost 7 bases and J lost 2; bases outside the gene matches: 10. Germline CDR1 SEHNR, CDR2 FQNEAQ (reference sequence). DNA for the CDR3: TGTGCCAGCACCCCGAGAGGGGGCGGGAACTATGGCTACACCTTC. Its translation is CASTPRGGGNYGYTF. The whole variable domain, remainder taken from reference TRBV7-9 and TRBJ1-2, is DTGVSQNPRHKITKRGQNVTFRCDPISEHNRLYWYRQTLGQGPEFLTYFQNEAQLEKSRLLSDRFSAERPKGSFSTLEIQRTEQGDSAMYLCASTPRGGGNYGYTFGSGTRLTVV.

The J gene is TRBJ1-6, the V gene TRBV9; D is unclear. Germline-derived CDR1 and CDR2 are SGDLS and YYNGEE. This CDR3 spans 16 amino acids. V was pared by 0 bases and J by 0 bases, with 7 bases between. The DNA for the CDR3 is TGTGCCAGCAGCGTAGGAGACACCTCCTATAATTCACCCCTCCACTTT. As protein: CASSVGDTSYNSPLHF.

The chain employs TRBV6-5 and TRBJ1-5; D remains ambiguous. Per the germline V gene, CDR1 is MNHEY and CDR2 is SVGAGI. The V and J ends lost 7 bases and 6 bases respectively, with 16 bases between them. CDR3 length: 14 amino acids. The CDR3 nucleotides are TGTGCCAGCACCAAGGAGGTTGGAGTTCAGCCCCAGCATTTT. Translation: CASTKEVGVQPQHF.

The CDR3 DNA reads TGTGCCTGGAGGACTGGCATAAGGACAGCGTACTTC. Translating it yields CAWRTGIRTAYF. The rearrangement uses TRBV30 and TRBJ2-7, with D perhaps TRBD1 (6 bases). The V gene lost 3 bases and the J gene lost 12 bases, with 18 bases spanning the gap. Germline loops: CDR1 GTSNPN, CDR2 SVGIG (reference sequence). The CDR3 extends over 12 amino acids. Full variable domain (rest looked up from reference TRBV30 and TRBJ2-7): SQTIHQWPATLVQPVGSPLSLECTVEGTSNPNLYWYRQAAGRGLQLLFYSVGIGQISSEVPQNLSASRPQDRQFILSSKKLLLSDSGFYLCAWRTGIRTAYFGPGTRLTVT.

This rearrangement joins TRBV5-1 to TRBJ1-4; a weak D match, TRBD1 (5 bases). CDR3 length: 17 residues. Germline V gene sequence: CDR1 SGHRS, CDR2 YFSETQ. Trimming took 0 bases from V and 5 from J, leaving 17 bases between them. The CDR3 spells CASSLEGLGPLNEKLFF. For the CDR3, the DNA is TGCGCCAGCAGCTTGGAGGGCTTGGGGCCTCTGAATGAAAAACTGTTTTTT.

The chain couples TRBV18 to TRBJ1-1; D is perhaps TRBD1 (6 bases). This CDR3 comprises 13 residues. V lost 5 bases and J 8 bases, leaving 15 bases between the germline ends. From germline, CDR1 is KGHSH and CDR2 LQKENI. CDR3 amino acids: CASSAMSGTEAFF. The CDR3 DNA is TGTGCCAGCTCAGCGATGTCCGGGACAGAAGCTTTCTTT.

The genes are TRBV6-5 and TRBJ1-2; 7 bases line up with TRBD1. Germline trimming cut 9 bases from V and 4 bases from J; bases unmatched to any gene: 5. Germline assignment: CDR1 MNHEY and CDR2 SVGAGI. The CDR3 covers 12 residues. This CDR3 reads CASKTGPYGYTF. In nucleotides, the CDR3 is TGTGCCAGTAAGACAGGGCCCTATGGCTACACCTTC.

The chain employs TRBV7-3 and TRBJ1-1, with a tentative D call TRBD1 (6 bases). The CDR3 length is 16 residues. The V gene lost 3 bases and the J gene lost 0 bases, with 14 bases spanning the gap. The germline V gene has CDR1 SGHTA and CDR2 FQGTGA. CDR3 nucleotides: TGTGCCAGCAGCTTCCTAGGACAGCCTATGAACACTGAAGCTTTCTTT. It yields the protein CASSFLGQPMNTEAFF.

The chain uses TRBV6-6 and TRBJ1-5; tentative D call: TRBD1 (6 bases). Germline V lookup: CDR1 MNHNY, CDR2 SVGAGI (reference sequence). The CDR3 totals 14 residues. Trimming took 6 bases from V and 2 from J, leaving 11 bases between them. The CDR3 is CASRTRGRNQPQHF. CDR3 coding DNA: TGTGCCAGCAGGACCAGGGGTCGCAATCAGCCCCAGCATTTT.

V usage is TRBV6-5 and J usage is TRBJ1-1; TRBD1 aligns across 9 bases. Germline CDR1 is MNHEY and CDR2 is SVGAGI. The CDR3 runs 14 residues. V lost 7 bases, J lost 4 bases, and 7 bases stayed unmatched. The CDR3 here is CASKAATGGTEAFF. In DNA form, the CDR3 reads TGTGCCAGCAAGGCCGCGACAGGGGGCACTGAAGCTTTCTTT.

The chain couples TRBV6-5 to TRBJ1-3; D unresolved. V shed 7 bases and J shed 2 bases, with 6 bases lying between them. Germline V gene sequence: CDR1 MNHEY, CDR2 SVGAGI. The CDR3 extends over 12 amino acids. The CDR3: CASTSPGNTIYF. For the CDR3, the DNA is TGTGCCAGCACTTCCCCTGGAAACACCATATATTTT.

The chain joins TRBV4-2 to TRBJ1-1; D not resolved. Trimming shortened V by 4 bases and J by 4 bases, and 19 bases separated the two germline ends. This CDR3 contains 16 residues. CDR1 and CDR2 (germline): LGHNA, YNFKEQ. The CDR3 region has the DNA TGTGCCAGCAGCCCAGCCCCTGCGCGGGAGAGCACTGAAGCTTTCTTT. Translated, it gives CASSPAPARESTEAFF.

This chain joins TRBV7-9 and TRBJ2-3; TRBD2 agrees at 9 bases. The V segment lost 5 bases and the J segment 4 bases; nucleotides outside the gene matches: 10. The germline V gene has CDR1 SEHNR and CDR2 FQNEAQ (reference sequence). CDR3 length equals 16 residues. CDR3 sequence reads: CASSPRGGGAPDTQYF. CDR3 sequence (DNA): TGTGCCAGCAGCCCTCGGGGCGGGGGGGCCCCAGATACGCAGTATTTT.

The rearrangement links TRBV6-6 to TRBJ1-6; D remains ambiguous. Germline CDR1 and CDR2: MNHNY and SVGAGI (reference sequence). This CDR3 spans 13 amino acids. The ends were cut back, 9 bases at V and 5 bases at J, with 11 bases in the middle. CDR3 loop: CASRRVDNSPLHF. In nucleotides, the CDR3 is TGTGCCAGTCGCCGCGTCGATAATTCACCCCTCCACTTT.

The chain couples TRBV4-3 to TRBJ2-3; 11 bases agree with TRBD1. Germline lookup yields CDR1 LGHNA and CDR2 YSLEER. With V trimmed by 4 bases and J by 0 bases, 3 bases remained unmatched. The CDR3 loop spans 16 amino acids. CDR3 nucleotides: TGCGCCAGCAGCCTGGGACAGGGGGGCAGCACAGATACGCAGTATTTT. It codes for CASSLGQGGSTDTQYF.

This clone was detected once. This chain uses TRBV6-5 with TRBJ2-3; perhaps TRBD1 as D (5 bases). CDR3 length equals 14 residues. Germline assignment: CDR1 MNHEY and CDR2 SVGAGI. Between the trimmed V and J ends, which lost 6 bases and 2 bases, there was a span of 12 bases. The chain's CDR3 is CASSRQRDTDTQYF. DNA of the CDR3: TGTGCCAGCAGCCGACAGAGAGACACAGATACGCAGTATTTT.

V is TRBV27 and J is TRBJ1-5; D gene unclear. Trimming took off 7 bases at V and 0 bases at J, with 13 bases between the two ends. The CDR3 is 15 amino acids. Germline CDR1 MNHEY, CDR2 SMNVEV (reference sequence). CDR3 in DNA: TGTGCCAGCAAGGCAGGTCGCTATAGCAATCAGCCCCAGCATTTT. Residues: CASKAGRYSNQPQHF.

This chain joins TRBV30 and TRBJ1-5; D is uncertain. This CDR3 has 18 residues. Germline CDR1 and CDR2: GTSNPN and SVGIG (reference sequence). V was clipped by 2 bases and J by 0 bases, with 20 bases between them. This CDR3 reads CAWSPLGPLEDSNQPQHF. CDR3 nucleotide sequence: TGTGCCTGGAGTCCCTTAGGCCCTCTCGAGGATAGCAATCAGCCCCAGCATTTT. Together with reference TRBV30 and TRBJ1-5, the CDR3 gives the full variable domain: SQTIHQWPATLVQPVGSPLSLECTVEGTSNPNLYWYRQAAGRGLQLLFYSVGIGQISSEVPQNLSASRPQDRQFILSSKKLLLSDSGFYLCAWSPLGPLEDSNQPQHFGDGTRLSIL.

This chain links TRBV4-1 with TRBJ2-7; a possible D gene is TRBD2 (6 bases). Trimming stripped 4 bases from V and 3 bases from J, with 10 bases between. The CDR3 has 13 residues. Germline V gene data show CDR1 as MGHRA and CDR2 as YSYEKL. CDR3 loop: CASSPGVNYEQYF. CDR3 coding DNA: TGCGCCAGCAGCCCGGGGGTTAACTACGAGCAGTACTTC.

V and J are TRBV6-5 and TRBJ1-1; 9 bases map to TRBD1. The junction had 6 bases not matched to a gene; V was cut back by 2 bases and J by 5 bases. Germline loops: CDR1 MNHEY, CDR2 SVGAGI. The CDR3 runs 15 residues. The chain's CDR3 is CASSYQDRGGTEAFF. The CDR3 nucleotides are TGTGCCAGCAGTTACCAGGACAGGGGTGGGACTGAAGCTTTCTTT.

The CDR3 coding sequence is TGTGCCAGTAGTATAGTGAACAGGGGCGGTGGCTACACCTTC. This encodes CASSIVNRGGGYTF. V gene TRBV19 combines with J gene TRBJ1-2; 7 bases line up with TRBD1. The germline V gene encodes CDR1 LNHDA and CDR2 SQIVND (reference sequence). The ends lost 1 base at V and 7 bases at J; junction bases unmatched: 6. The CDR3 loop spans 14 amino acids.

The V call is TRBV25-1, the J call TRBJ1-6, with TRBD1 matching 7 bases. The trim removed 3 bases at V and 7 bases at J, leaving 12 bases unmatched. Germline V gene sequence: CDR1 MGHDK, CDR2 SYGVNS. This CDR3 has 17 amino acids. Here the CDR3 reads CASSDMEGARPNSPLHF. CDR3 DNA: TGTGCCAGCAGTGATATGGAGGGGGCGCGTCCAAATTCACCCCTCCACTTT.

This sequence joins TRBV4-3 and TRBJ1-1; TRBD1 is a possible D gene (5 bases). The V gene's germline CDR1 is LGHNA and CDR2 YSLEER. Deletions cut 1 base from V and 3 bases from J, with 12 bases between. This CDR3 spans 15 amino acids. The CDR3: CASSQGGGIDTEAFF. CDR3 coding DNA: TGCGCCAGCAGCCAAGGGGGGGGGATTGACACTGAAGCTTTCTTT.

This chain uses TRBV28 with TRBJ1-2, with 9 bases matching TRBD1. Germline V gives CDR1 MDHEN, CDR2 SYDVKM. The CDR3 is made up of 13 amino acids. V trimming: 10 bases; J trimming: 2 bases; junction bases outside the gene matches: 5. The CDR3 loop reads CATPGQGNYGYTF. In DNA, the CDR3 is TGTGCCACTCCGGGACAGGGAAACTATGGCTACACCTTC.

This clone has a single count. The V call is TRBV5-1, the J call TRBJ1-2; 7 positions match TRBD1. Germline CDR1 and CDR2: SGHRS and YFSETQ. This CDR3 is 17 amino acids long. V shed 1 base and J 3 bases; nucleotides not matched to a gene: 12. The CDR3 is CASSLPRQNQGDYGYTF. As DNA, the CDR3 is TGCGCCAGCAGCTTGCCGCGACAAAACCAGGGGGACTATGGCTACACCTTC.

This chain links TRBV19 with TRBJ2-3, with a possible D match to TRBD2 (6 bases). Germline V gene data show CDR1 as LNHDA and CDR2 as SQIVND (reference sequence). CDR3 length: 13 amino acids. V was clipped by 10 bases and J by 1 base, with 12 bases between them. CDR3 coding DNA: TGTGCCACAAAAAGGGAGGGCACAGATACGCAGTATTTT. Protein: CATKREGTDTQYF. Full variable domain (outside the CDR3, taken from reference TRBV19 and TRBJ2-3): DGGITQSPKYLFRKEGQNVTLSCEQNLNHDAMYWYRQDPGQGLRLIYYSQIVNDFQKGDIAEGYSVSREKKESFPLTVTSAQKNPTAFYLCATKREGTDTQYFGPGTRLTVL.